Included here is one T cell receptor beta chain sequence, with context. What this receptor recognizes is not known. Nothing much larger sits one base from this clone, and base qualities are not available. The data belong to a study of T cell repertoires in aging, cancer and after chemotherapy (dated by TCRdb to the late 2010s). Broadly, across the study: The donors fell into six age groups ranging from 30 or younger to 70 or older, and each group had at least three individuals. Control TCR repertoires from healthy donors were recorded across several months to years, and re-sampling revealed clear clonal overlap. The complete dataset included some 10 million TCR reads. The study profiled peripheral blood TCR beta repertoires from healthy donors and cancer patients to examine immunoaging and T cell reconstitution after chemotherapy. Alongside 95 healthy donors serving as a reference group, the cohort included approximately 220 cancer patients, of whom about 93 had hematological cancers and 110 to 140 had solid cancers. Broad study findings and their caveats: In healthy donors, the decline in TCR diversity with age was mainly explained by loss of richness, whereas in cancer patients loss of evenness was also found to contribute. In both cancer cohorts, median generation probability rose over the chemotherapy interval, which suggests that the repertoire was reconstituted through rebound thymic output. According to the authors, the repertoire data do not permit conclusions about immunological memory after chemotherapy. Compared with age-matched healthy donors, untreated patients with hematological or solid cancers had significantly lower TCR diversity and higher clonality in blood.

TCR beta rearrangements were amplified from genomic DNA extracted from peripheral blood rather than from sorted cells or RNA. Trimming accounts for 4 bases at V and 0 bases at J, while the number of junction bases matched to no gene is 4. The CDR3 covers 16 residues, taking in both the cysteine and the phenylalanine. Only the CDR3 region is kept as DNA, spanning 48 bases read in frame from base 1. CDR1 and CDR2 are drawn from the germline V gene (reference sequence): SGHNT, YYREEE. Rearranged TRB sequences spanning V, D and J segments were amplified in a multiplex touch-down PCR with a mixed TRB-A/B primer pool. Illumina adapters and sample indices were attached to the amplicons through two consecutive PCR reactions run with Phusion HS II polymerase. After gel purification with the NucleoSpin Gel and PCR Clean-up kit, the amplicons were checked using Qubit and an Agilent 2100 Bioanalyzer. Libraries were sequenced on an Illumina MiSeq using 600-cycle, single-indexed, paired-end runs. The study's processing was this. Processing of the TRB sequences was carried out with MiXCR versions 2.12 and 3.0.5. Each unique CDR3 nucleotide sequence was treated as one clone, and only productive sequences with two or more reads were kept. The repertoire metrics were Shannon diversity, evenness, clonality (calculated as one minus evenness), and diversity profiles parameterized by alpha from 0 to 5. The IGoR algorithm was used to calculate generation probabilities of clones in the paired pre- and post-chemotherapy samples. Starting from the raw public reads, TCRdb applied fastp trimming at Q25, assembled clones with MiXCR and retained in-frame beta chains. Records with the same CDR3 protein are collapsed into one entry carrying the most frequent genes and DNA. These V and J calls rely on TCRdb rather than the paper's analysis. The sample data list about 11,000 distinct CDR3 sequences, and 32% of these were observed just once. Jointly, the top ten make up approximately 19% of the sample.

The source material was blood. Here the chain combines TRBV5-4 and TRBJ2-7; 13 bases in between match TRBD2. The sequence derives from a human donor in good health. The donor label of this sample is uncertain. The base sequence is TGTGCCAGCAGCGCGACTAGCGGGGGGAGCTCCTACGAGCAGTACTTC. Protein translation: CASSATSGGSSYEQYF.